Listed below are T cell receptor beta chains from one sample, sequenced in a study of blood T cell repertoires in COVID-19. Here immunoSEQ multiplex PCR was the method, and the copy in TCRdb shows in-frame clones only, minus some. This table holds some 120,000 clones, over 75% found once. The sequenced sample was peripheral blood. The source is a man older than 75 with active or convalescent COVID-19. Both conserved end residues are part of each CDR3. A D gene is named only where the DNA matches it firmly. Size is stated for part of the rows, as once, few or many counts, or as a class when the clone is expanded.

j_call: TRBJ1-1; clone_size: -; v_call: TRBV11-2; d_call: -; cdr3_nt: TGTGCCAGCAGACCGAGGGAATTTGAAGCTTTCTTT; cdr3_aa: CASRPREFEAFF
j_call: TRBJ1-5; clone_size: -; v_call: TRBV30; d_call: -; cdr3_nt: TGTGCCTGGAGTGTACTCAATTACAGGGAAGGGTTCGGCAATCAGCCCCAGCATTTT; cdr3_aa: CAWSVLNYREGFGNQPQHF
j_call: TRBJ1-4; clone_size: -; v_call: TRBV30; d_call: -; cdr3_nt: TGTGCCTGGAGTTTCCCGGGAGCTAATGAAAAACTGTTTTTT; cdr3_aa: CAWSFPGANEKLFF
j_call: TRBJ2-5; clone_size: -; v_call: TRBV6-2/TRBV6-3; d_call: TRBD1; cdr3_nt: TGTGCCAGCAGTAACAGGGGGCGAGGAGAGACCCAGTACTTC; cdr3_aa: CASSNRGRGETQYF
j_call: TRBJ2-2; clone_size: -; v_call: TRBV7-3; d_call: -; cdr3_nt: TGTGCCAGCAGCCAAGGGGGACCCCAAAGGAACACCGGGGAGCTGTTTTTT; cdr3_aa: CASSQGGPQRNTGELFF
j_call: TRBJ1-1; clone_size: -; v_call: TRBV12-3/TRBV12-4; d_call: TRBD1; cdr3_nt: TGTGCCAGCAGTTTCGACAGGGCCACTGAAGCTTTCTTT; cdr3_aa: CASSFDRATEAFF
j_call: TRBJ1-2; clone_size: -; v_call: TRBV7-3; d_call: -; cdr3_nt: TGTGCCAGCAGCTTAAGAGCGAACAGGCAGGGTGGCTACACCTTC; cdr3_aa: CASSLRANRQGGYTF
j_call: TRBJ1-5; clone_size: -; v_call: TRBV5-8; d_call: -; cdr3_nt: TGTGCCAGCAGCTCTGTACAGCCCCAGCATTTT; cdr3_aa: CASSSVQPQHF
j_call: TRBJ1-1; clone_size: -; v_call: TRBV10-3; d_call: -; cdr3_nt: TGTGCCATCAGTGAGAGGACAACGATGAACACTGAAGCTTTCTTT; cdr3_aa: CAISERTTMNTEAFF
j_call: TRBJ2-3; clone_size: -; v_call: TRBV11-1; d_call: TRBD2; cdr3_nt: TGTGCCAGCAGCCCCGGGACTAGCGGGGGCACAGATACGCAGTATTTT; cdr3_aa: CASSPGTSGGTDTQYF
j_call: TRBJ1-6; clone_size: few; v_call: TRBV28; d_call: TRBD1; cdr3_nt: TGTGCCAGCAGCCCGGGACAGGGAAATAGGGCCCTCCACTTT; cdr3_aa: CASSPGQGNRALHF
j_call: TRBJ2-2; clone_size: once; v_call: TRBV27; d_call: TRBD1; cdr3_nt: TGTGCCAGCAGTCCGACAGGGGCGGGCACCGGGGAGCTGTTTTTT; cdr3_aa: CASSPTGAGTGELFF
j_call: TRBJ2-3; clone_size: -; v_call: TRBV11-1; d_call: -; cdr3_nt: TGTGCCAGCAGCTTAGCCGGCACAGATACGCAGTATTTT; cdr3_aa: CASSLAGTDTQYF
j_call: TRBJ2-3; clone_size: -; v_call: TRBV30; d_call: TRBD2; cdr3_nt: TGTGCCTGGGGACTAGCGGGAGCAGATACGCAGTATTTT; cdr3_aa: CAWGLAGADTQYF
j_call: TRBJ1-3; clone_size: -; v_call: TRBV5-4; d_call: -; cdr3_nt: TGTGCCAGCAGCTTGGGGAGCGGGGCTACAAGAAACACCATATATTTT; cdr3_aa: CASSLGSGATRNTIYF
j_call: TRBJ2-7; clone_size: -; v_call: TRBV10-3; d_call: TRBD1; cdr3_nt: TGTGCCATCAGTACCGGGACAGGGGGACGCGAGCAGTACTTC; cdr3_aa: CAISTGTGGREQYF
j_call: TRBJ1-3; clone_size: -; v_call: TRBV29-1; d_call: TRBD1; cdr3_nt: TGCAGCGTTGCCCTGGGACAGGGGGGTGCTGGAAACACCATATATTTT; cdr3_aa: CSVALGQGGAGNTIYF
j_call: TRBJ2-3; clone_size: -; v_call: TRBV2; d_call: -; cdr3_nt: TGTGCCAGCAACCGGGAATACACAGATACGCAGTATTTT; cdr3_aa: CASNREYTDTQYF